This is a list of T cell receptor beta chains from one sample in a study of CD8 T cells in ankylosing spondylitis. TCRdb reanalysed the 5' RACE reads using MiXCR and keeps one entry per CDR3 protein. Here the sample spans 200,000 to 250,000 distinct CDR3 sequences, around 19% being singletons. Sequenced: blood, either unsorted or a sorted T cell fraction (not recorded which). The receptor source for this set is a male donor with ankylosing spondylitis. CDR3s include the opening cysteine and the closing phenylalanine or tryptophan. Fields, in order: D gene, clone size, V gene, J gene, CDR3 protein, CDR3 DNA. D genes are given only for firm matches. Only some rows state a clone size, as once, few, many or a class for expanded clones.

>-|few|TRBV6-2/TRBV6-3|TRBJ1-1
CASSDTGRTEAFF
TGTGCCAGCAGCGATACAGGGAGGACTGAAGCTTTCTTT
>-|once|TRBV30|TRBJ2-7
CAWSGHTYEQYF
TGTGCCTGGTCGGGCCACACCTACGAGCAGTACTTC
>TRBD2|-|TRBV29-1|TRBJ2-2
CSGSGRGTGELFF
TGCAGCGGTAGCGGGAGAGGGACCGGGGAGCTGTTTTTT
>TRBD2|-|TRBV10-1|TRBJ2-2
CASSESKLAGSTGELFF
TGCGCCAGCAGTGAGTCGAAACTAGCGGGGAGCACCGGGGAGCTGTTTTTT
>TRBD1|few|TRBV27|TRBJ1-1
CASSPYRGHATEAFF
TGTGCCAGCAGTCCATACAGGGGGCACGCCACTGAAGCTTTCTTT
>TRBD2|few|TRBV29-1|TRBJ2-5
CSVEGASGRDRETQYF
TGCAGCGTTGAAGGGGCTAGCGGGAGGGATAGGGAGACCCAGTACTTC
>TRBD2|-|TRBV13|TRBJ2-2
CASSLRLAGAGELFF
TGTGCCAGCAGCTTAAGGTTAGCGGGAGCCGGGGAGCTGTTTTTT
>TRBD1|few|TRBV12-3/TRBV12-4|TRBJ2-7
CASSHRDSIYEQYF
TGTGCCAGCAGTCACCGGGACAGTATCTACGAGCAGTACTTC
>-|few|TRBV5-1|TRBJ1-1
CASSGRGGDTEAFF
TGCGCCAGCAGCGGGAGGGGGGGGGACACTGAAGCTTTCTTT
>-|-|TRBV4-3|TRBJ2-3
CASSQAEGDLTDTQYF
TGCGCCAGCAGCCAAGCCGAAGGAGACCTCACAGATACGCAGTATTTT
>-|-|TRBV12-3/TRBV12-4|TRBJ2-3
CASSLVQGGHTDTQYF
TGTGCCAGCAGTTTAGTGCAGGGGGGTCACACAGATACGCAGTATTTT
>TRBD2|few|TRBV9|TRBJ2-1
CASSVTPGLAGVSYNEQFF
TGTGCCAGCAGCGTAACCCCGGGACTAGCGGGAGTCTCCTACAATGAGCAGTTCTTC
>-|-|TRBV5-6|TRBJ2-5
CASSLRWAAETQYF
TGTGCCAGCAGCTTGAGATGGGCAGCAGAGACCCAGTACTTC
>TRBD1|few|TRBV18|TRBJ2-7
CASSPRDREAYEQYF
TGTGCCAGCTCACCACGGGACAGGGAGGCCTACGAGCAGTACTTC
>-|-|TRBV7-8|TRBJ1-1
CASSVDWDTEAFF
TGTGCCAGCAGCGTTGACTGGGACACTGAAGCTTTCTTT
>TRBD1|-|TRBV11-2|TRBJ1-1
CASSLDHDRGDTEAFF
TGTGCCAGCAGCTTAGATCATGACAGGGGAGACACTGAAGCTTTCTTT
>TRBD1|many|TRBV12-3/TRBV12-4|TRBJ1-2
CASSLAGGTGGYGYTF
TGTGCCAGCAGTCTCGCGGGCGGGACAGGCGGCTATGGCTACACCTTC
>-|-|TRBV20-1|TRBJ2-3
CSARDNTDTQYF
TGCAGTGCTAGGGACAACACAGATACGCAGTATTTT
>-|-|TRBV7-9|TRBJ2-5
CASSSNSGSLLATQYF
TGTGCCAGCAGCTCGAATAGTGGCTCTTTATTGGCGACCCAGTACTTC
>-|few|TRBV27|TRBJ2-7
CASSLSGVPYEQYF
TGTGCCAGCAGTTTATCGGGGGTACCCTACGAGCAGTACTTC
>-|-|TRBV11-2|TRBJ2-2
CASSLTPGRYGELFF
TGTGCCAGCAGCTTAACCCCTGGACGGTACGGGGAGCTGTTTTTT
>TRBD2|many|TRBV4-2|TRBJ2-1
CASSPLAGAYNEQFF
TGTGCCAGCAGCCCCCTAGCGGGAGCATACAATGAGCAGTTCTTC
>-|-|TRBV5-6|TRBJ1-1
CASSSRNLMNTEAFF
TGTGCCAGCAGCTCAAGAAACCTCATGAACACTGAAGCTTTCTTT
>TRBD1|-|TRBV5-1|TRBJ1-1
CASSFRTGGNTEAFF
TGCGCCAGCAGCTTCCGGACAGGGGGGAACACTGAAGCTTTCTTT
>TRBD2|-|TRBV4-1|TRBJ2-1
CASSLREGGINEQFF
TGCGCCAGCAGCCTCCGGGAGGGGGGTATCAATGAGCAGTTCTTC
>TRBD1|-|TRBV12-3/TRBV12-4|TRBJ2-2
CASSFPLGAGGLGELFF
TGTGCCAGCAGCTTTCCCCTAGGGGCAGGGGGCCTCGGGGAGCTGTTTTTT
>TRBD1|-|TRBV4-1|TRBJ1-2
CASSQDPGGDYGYTF
TGCGCCAGCAGCCAAGATCCAGGGGGGGACTATGGCTACACCTTC
>-|-|TRBV29-1|TRBJ2-5
CSVDKGQETQYF
TGCAGCGTTGATAAGGGGCAAGAGACCCAGTACTTC
>-|few|TRBV4-2|TRBJ2-7
CASSQGGVGITYEQYF
TGTGCCAGCAGCCAAGGGGGAGTTGGGATAACCTACGAGCAGTACTTC
>-|-|TRBV20-1|TRBJ2-1
CSAPDYPHNEQLF
TGCAGTGCTCCTGACTACCCCCACAATGAGCAGCTCTTC
>-|-|TRBV7-9|TRBJ2-7
CASSPERVYEQYF
TGTGCCAGCAGCCCCGAACGGGTCTACGAGCAGTACTTC
>TRBD1|-|TRBV12-3/TRBV12-4|TRBJ2-7
CASTGDRGYEQYF
TGTGCCAGCACCGGGGACAGGGGCTACGAGCAGTACTTC
>-|few|TRBV5-6|TRBJ2-1
CASSFTISYNEQFF
TGTGCCAGCAGCTTTACTATTTCCTACAATGAGCAGTTCTTC
>-|-|TRBV19|TRBJ2-2
CASSGAENTGELFF
TGTGCCAGTAGTGGGGCCGAGAACACCGGGGAGCTGTTTTTT
>-|few|TRBV20-1|TRBJ2-7
CSASAPGLSSYEQYF
TGCAGTGCTAGTGCGCCAGGTCTGAGCTCCTACGAGCAGTACTTC
>-|-|TRBV12-3/TRBV12-4|TRBJ2-1
CASSLALFRDKQFF
TGTGCCAGCAGTTTAGCGCTTTTTAGGGACAAACAGTTCTTC
>-|many|TRBV14|TRBJ2-7
CASSQEPGSYEQYF
TGTGCCAGCAGCCAAGAGCCGGGCAGCTACGAGCAGTACTTC
>-|-|TRBV10-2|TRBJ1-1
CASSESGQNTEAFF
TGCGCCAGCAGTGAGTCGGGTCAGAACACTGAAGCTTTCTTT
>-|many|TRBV28|TRBJ2-1
CASSSPSSYNEQFF
TGTGCCAGCAGTTCCCCTAGCTCATACAATGAGCAGTTCTTC
>-|-|TRBV28|TRBJ2-3
CASSSLREISTDTQYF
TGTGCCAGCAGTTCACTCAGGGAGATTAGCACAGATACGCAGTATTTT
>-|-|TRBV13|TRBJ1-1
CASSLGHSNTEAFF
TGTGCCAGCAGCTTAGGCCACTCGAACACTGAAGCTTTCTTT
>TRBD1|few|TRBV7-9|TRBJ1-3
CASSLGQGADGNTIYF
TGTGCCAGCAGCTTAGGACAGGGGGCTGACGGAAACACCATATATTTT
>TRBD2|few|TRBV4-2|TRBJ2-7
CASRGLAGGSYEQYF
TGTGCCAGCAGGGGACTAGCGGGGGGCTCCTACGAGCAGTACTTC
>-|few|TRBV4-3|TRBJ2-6
CASSQEYPELGDVLTF
TGCGCCAGCAGCCAAGAATACCCAGAGCTTGGCGACGTCCTGACTTTC